The present TCR beta chain was sequenced within a study of CD8+CD57+ T cells in acquired aplastic anemia. About the study: Each DNA sample taken from sorted CD4+ and CD8+ cells came to 2.5 to 4 ug on average. Whole-study findings and limits: CD8+ Simpson's diversity in patients was not significantly different from that in controls.

As for this clonotype: The antigen remains unidentified.

Patients included in sequencing had previously demonstrated CD8+CD57+ cell expansion by flow cytometry. Acquired aplastic anemia of severe grade affected all patients. Patient blood was sampled before any therapy had been received. Researchers used genomic DNA as the template to profile TCR beta VDJ and CDR3. Each CDR3 protein is one row after TCRdb ran MiXCR on the reads. The sample records some 170,000 distinct CDR3 sequences, under 55% being singletons. The receptor comes from a human donor with aplastic anemia. Sequencing was performed on sorted CD4+, CD8+, or CD8+CD57+ T cells (not recorded which) from PBMCs.

CDR3 sequence (DNA): TGTGCCAGCAGTAGAGGGGCGGGACTAGCGGGGGGCTACGAGCAGTACTTC. This gives the protein CASSRGAGLAGGYEQYF. This sequence joins TRBV25-1 and TRBJ2-7; 15 nucleotides agree with TRBD2. Trimming took 5 bases from V and 3 from J; bases not matched to a gene: 8. CDR1 and CDR2 (germline): MGHDK, SYGVNS. The CDR3 has 17 amino acids.